This T cell receptor beta chain was recovered during a study of identical twins. Germline CDR1 and CDR2: SGHVS and FQNEAQ. The CDR3 has 15 amino acids. Trimming took 5 bases from V and 9 from J, leaving 20 bases between them. This clonotype was observed a handful of times. TCRdb reanalysed the 5' RACE reads using MiXCR and keeps one entry per CDR3 protein. The sample lists about 530,000 distinct CDR3 sequences, about a fifth seen once, with approximately 0.49% in the top ten. These data also featured in a second study, about yellow fever vaccine responses in identical twins.

The sequenced sample was CD4+ T cells sorted from blood. The sequence was collected from a young woman in good health. The chain combines TRBV7-8 with TRBJ2-1, with D perhaps TRBD1 or TRBD2 (5 bases each). CDR3 residues: CASSRGAYLVTEQFF. The CDR3 region has the DNA TGTGCCAGCAGCAGAGGGGCCTACCTCGTCACTGAGCAGTTCTTC.